These 25 T cell receptor beta chains were all obtained from the same sample, sequenced in a study of blood T cell repertoires in COVID-19. Produced via immunoSEQ multiplex PCR; TCRdb's table is partial and in-frame only. Of fewer than 300,000 clones listed, approximately 88% are singletons. Sequencing was carried out using PBMCs or T cells enriched from blood (not recorded which). These TCRs come from a middle-aged woman with acute COVID-19.

The chain couples TRBV4-3 to TRBJ2-2; 10 nucleotides align to TRBD2. Trimming took 1 base from V and 6 from J; bases not matched to a gene: 5. The CDR3 totals 16 residues. The germline V gene encodes CDR1 LGHNA and CDR2 YSLEER. CDR3: CASSQVGAGGAGELFF. DNA of the CDR3: TGCGCCAGCAGCCAAGTAGGAGCGGGAGGGGCCGGGGAGCTGTTTTTT.

The chain couples TRBV2 to TRBJ1-4, with 7 positions matching TRBD1. This CDR3 comprises 13 residues. CDR1 SNHLY and CDR2 FYNNEI come from the germline V gene. With V trimmed by 8 bases and J by 4 bases, 4 bases remained unmatched. The DNA of the CDR3 is TGTGCCAGCCGAGACAGGGTTAATGAAAAACTGTTTTTT. It encodes CASRDRVNEKLFF.

The gene calls are TRBV10-3 and TRBJ1-1; D is possibly TRBD1 (5 bases). Trimming removed 6 bases at V and 1 base at J, with 12 bases between. CDR1 and CDR2 (germline): ENHRY, SYGVKD. CDR3 length equals 14 residues. CDR3 residues: CAIRPGRENTEAFF. DNA for the CDR3: TGTGCCATCAGACCGGGGCGGGAGAACACTGAAGCTTTCTTT.

The V gene is TRBV5-1, the J gene TRBJ2-2; D ambiguous. The CDR3 has 15 residues. Trimming stripped 0 bases from V and 1 base from J, with 7 bases between. The V gene's germline CDR1 is SGHRS and CDR2 YFSETQ. As DNA, the CDR3 is TGCGCCAGCAGCTTGGGCTACCTGAACACCGGGGAGCTGTTTTTT. Its protein is CASSLGYLNTGELFF.

This clone was counted only a few times. The CDR3 sequence: CASSQRQGTFFQPQHF. In DNA, the CDR3 is TGTGCCAGTAGTCAGAGGCAGGGGACGTTTTTTCAGCCCCAGCATTTT. The chain links TRBV19 to TRBJ1-5; a possible D gene is TRBD1 (6 bases). Germline V CDR1 and CDR2: LNHDA, SQIVND (reference sequence). The CDR3 length is 16 residues. Trimming pared 5 bases from V and 6 bases from J, leaving 20 bases between. Complete variable domain (other parts from reference TRBV19 and TRBJ1-5): DGGITQSPKYLFRKEGQNVTLSCEQNLNHDAMYWYRQDPGQGLRLIYYSQIVNDFQKGDIAEGYSVSREKKESFPLTVTSAQKNPTAFYLCASSQRQGTFFQPQHFGDGTRLSIL.

The V gene is TRBV15, the J gene TRBJ1-4; no definite D call. Germline CDR1 LNHNV, CDR2 YYDKDF (reference sequence). The germline V and J ends were trimmed by 0 bases and 5 bases, with 4 bases remaining between them. The CDR3 length is 13 residues. The CDR3 loop reads CATSRDRNEKLFF. CDR3 bases: TGTGCCACCAGCAGAGACAGGAATGAAAAACTGTTTTTT.

The chain is built from TRBV9 and TRBJ2-2; D is unresolved. This CDR3 region has 14 residues. Germline V gives CDR1 SGDLS, CDR2 YYNGEE. V lost 0 bases and J lost 3, with 6 bases in between. CDR3 residues: CASSVVADTGELFF. CDR3 in DNA: TGTGCCAGCAGCGTAGTGGCGGACACCGGGGAGCTGTTTTTT.

The V call is TRBV28, the J call TRBJ1-5; 10 bases agree with TRBD1. The V gene's germline CDR1 is MDHEN and CDR2 SYDVKM. This CDR3 has 16 amino acids. Trimming took 6 bases from V and 2 from J; bases not matched to a gene: 7. The CDR3 here is CASSRDRGQRNQPQHF. The CDR3 DNA reads TGTGCCAGCAGCCGGGACAGGGGACAACGCAATCAGCCCCAGCATTTT.

The rearrangement joins TRBV10-1 to TRBJ2-7, with unresolved D. Germline CDR1 and CDR2: WNHNN and SYGVQD (reference sequence). This CDR3 spans 11 amino acids. V was clipped by 9 bases and J by 0 bases, with 6 bases between them. The CDR3 here is CASRSSYEQYV. The CDR3 nucleotides read TGCGCCAGTCGTAGCTCCTACGAGCAGTACGTC.

The V call is TRBV5-1, the J call TRBJ1-3, with a possible D match to TRBD1 (5 bases). This CDR3 is 13 amino acids long. Germline V gene sequence: CDR1 SGHRS, CDR2 YFSETQ. V was shortened by 4 bases and J by 3 bases, with 8 bases between the two germline ends. Here the CDR3 DNA reads TGCGCCAGCAGCCTAGGGGATGGAAACACCATATATTTT. It specifies CASSLGDGNTIYF. The variable domain in full, with the rest retrieved from reference TRBV5-1 and TRBJ1-3, is KAGVTQTPRYLIKTRGQQVTLSCSPISGHRSVSWYQQTPGQGLQFLFEYFSETQRNKGNFPGRFSGRQFSNSRSEMNVSTLELGDSALYLCASSLGDGNTIYFGEGSWLTVV.

The V gene is TRBV27, the J gene TRBJ1-5; 7 bases are a match to TRBD1. The CDR3 covers 12 residues. V was pared by 8 bases and J by 6 bases, with 4 bases of the junction left unmatched. Germline V gene data show CDR1 as MNHEY and CDR2 as SMNVEV (reference sequence). The CDR3 region has the DNA TGTGCCAGCTCGACAGGGCGTCAGCCCCAGCATTTT. It codes for CASSTGRQPQHF.

V gene TRBV9 combines with J gene TRBJ1-1; D is undetermined. Germline V CDR1 and CDR2: SGDLS, YYNGEE. V lost 2 bases to trimming and J lost 4 bases, with 9 bases between them. The CDR3 sequence is 13 residues long. The CDR3 spells CASSVGQLTEAFF. The CDR3 DNA is TGTGCCAGCAGCGTTGGGCAGCTCACTGAAGCTTTCTTT.

V is TRBV7-2 and J is TRBJ1-4, with a weak D call TRBD1 (5 bases). The CDR3 has 16 amino acids. Trimming left V 0 bases short and J 4 bases short, with 12 bases between. CDR1 and CDR2 (germline): SGHTA, FQGNSA. CDR3 in DNA: TGTGCCAGCAGCTTAGCGCAAGGGGCCGGTAATGAAAAACTGTTTTTT. Its translation is CASSLAQGAGNEKLFF.

The V gene is TRBV11-2, the J gene TRBJ2-7; 7 positions match TRBD2. The CDR3 covers 16 residues. Trimming at V came to 5 bases and at J to 6 bases, leaving 16 bases not matched to a gene. Germline loops: CDR1 SGHAT, CDR2 FQNNGV. Here the CDR3 DNA reads TGTGCCAGCAGCCCTCGAGTACTAGCGTATGGAGGCGAGCAGTACTTC. The encoded protein is CASSPRVLAYGGEQYF.

This chain joins TRBV5-6 and TRBJ2-7, with D possibly matching TRBD1 (5 bases). CDR1 and CDR2 from the germline V gene are SGHDT and YYEEEE. The ends were cut back, 0 bases at V and 1 base at J, with 8 bases in the middle. This CDR3 contains 14 residues. This CDR3 reads CASSLDRLSYEQYF. CDR3 bases: TGTGCCAGCAGCTTGGACAGGCTTTCCTACGAGCAGTACTTC.

J is TRBJ1-2 and V is TRBV30; D gene uncertain. The CDR3 runs 12 residues. The V and J ends lost 1 base and 1 base respectively, with 4 bases between them. Germline-derived CDR1 and CDR2 are GTSNPN and SVGIG (reference sequence). CDR3 DNA sequence: TGTGCCTGGAGTGGGAGTAACTATGGCTACACCTTC. Translating gives CAWSGSNYGYTF. Based on the CDR3 plus reference TRBV30 and TRBJ1-2, the full variable domain is SQTIHQWPATLVQPVGSPLSLECTVEGTSNPNLYWYRQAAGRGLQLLFYSVGIGQISSEVPQNLSASRPQDRQFILSSKKLLLSDSGFYLCAWSGSNYGYTFGSGTRLTVV.

The rearrangement joins TRBV28 to TRBJ2-3; D is uncertain. Germline V gene lookup returns CDR1 MDHEN and CDR2 SYDVKM. This CDR3 comprises 15 residues. V dropped 1 base and J dropped 6 bases, with 14 bases sitting between them. The CDR3 DNA reads as TGTGCCAGCAGTTTATTATTGAAACGTAGTGATACGCAGTATTTT. It encodes CASSLLLKRSDTQYF. The whole variable domain, filled in from reference TRBV28 and TRBJ2-3, reads DVKVTQSSRYLVKRTGEKVFLECVQDMDHENMFWYRQDPGLGLRLIYFSYDVKMKEKGDIPEGYSVSREKKERFSLILESASTNQTSMYLCASSLLLKRSDTQYFGPGTRLTVL.

The CDR3 DNA reads TGTGCCAGCAGCCAAGATCTTCCCCTTGGTCAGGCTAATGAAAAACTGTTTTTT. The encoded protein is CASSQDLPLGQANEKLFF. This chain connects TRBV14 to TRBJ1-4, with no clear D. CDR3 length: 18 residues. V lost 0 bases, J lost 3 bases, and 17 bases lay in between. Germline V CDR1 and CDR2: SGHDN, FVKESK.

The chain combines TRBV28 with TRBJ2-7, with 10 bases fitting TRBD1. The CDR3 contains 14 residues. From germline, CDR1 is MDHEN and CDR2 SYDVKM. J gave up 6 bases and V 8 bases, and 10 bases lay outside the gene matches. The CDR3, as DNA: TGTGCCAGCTCCCCGGGACAGGGGTCGGGCGAGCAGTACTTC. Translated: CASSPGQGSGEQYF.

The chain recombines TRBV29-1 with TRBJ2-5; 7 nucleotides line up with TRBD2. Trimming cost V 5 bases and J 1 base; bases outside gene matches: 13. In germline, CDR1 is SQVTM, CDR2 ANQGSEA. This CDR3 has 16 amino acids. The DNA of the CDR3 is TGCAGCGTTCGTCGGGAGGTCTTCAACTTCCAAGAGACCCAGTACTTC. Protein: CSVRREVFNFQETQYF.

The V call is TRBV27, the J call TRBJ2-7; 8 positions match TRBD1. V was pared by 0 bases and J by 3 bases, with 7 bases of the junction left unmatched. The germline gives CDR1 MNHEY, CDR2 SMNVEV (reference sequence). This CDR3 contains 16 residues. The DNA of the CDR3 is TGTGCCAGCAGTTTATCCCCGGGACAGGCAAACTACGAGCAGTACGTC. This encodes CASSLSPGQANYEQYV.

The chain has TRBV28 and TRBJ2-2; D not certain. Trimming took 3 bases from V and 5 from J, leaving 10 bases between them. The CDR3 extends over 14 amino acids. The germline CDR1 and CDR2 sequences are MDHEN and SYDVKM. For the CDR3, the DNA is TGTGCCAGCAGTTTCCAGACTTCGACCGGGGAGCTGTTTTTT. Its protein is CASSFQTSTGELFF. The full variable domain, completed using reference TRBV28 and TRBJ2-2, is DVKVTQSSRYLVKRTGEKVFLECVQDMDHENMFWYRQDPGLGLRLIYFSYDVKMKEKGDIPEGYSVSREKKERFSLILESASTNQTSMYLCASSFQTSTGELFFGEGSRLTVL.

The chain is built from TRBV5-1 and TRBJ2-3, with D tentatively TRBD2 (5 bases). The CDR3 is 16 amino acids. Germline CDR1 reads SGHRS; CDR2 reads YFSETQ. V lost 3 bases to trimming and J lost 0 bases, with 14 bases between them. CDR3 DNA sequence: TGCGCCAGCAGCTATTGGACTGTCTCTAGCACAGATACGCAGTATTTT. It translates to CASSYWTVSSTDTQYF. Full variable domain (outside the CDR3, taken from reference TRBV5-1 and TRBJ2-3): KAGVTQTPRYLIKTRGQQVTLSCSPISGHRSVSWYQQTPGQGLQFLFEYFSETQRNKGNFPGRFSGRQFSNSRSEMNVSTLELGDSALYLCASSYWTVSSTDTQYFGPGTRLTVL.

The V call is TRBV19, the J call TRBJ1-5; 8 bases are a match to TRBD1. The CDR3 totals 15 residues. V shed 3 bases, J shed 6 bases, and the junction held 7 bases outside the gene matches. Germline V lookup: CDR1 LNHDA, CDR2 SQIVND (reference sequence). The CDR3 DNA reads TGTGCCAGTAGTATTGGGATTGGGACAGGTCAGCCCCAGCATTTT. Translated: CASSIGIGTGQPQHF. Together with reference TRBV19 and TRBJ1-5, the CDR3 gives the full variable domain: DGGITQSPKYLFRKEGQNVTLSCEQNLNHDAMYWYRQDPGQGLRLIYYSQIVNDFQKGDIAEGYSVSREKKESFPLTVTSAQKNPTAFYLCASSIGIGTGQPQHFGDGTRLSIL.

This clone was recorded a few times. The V call is TRBV4-3, the J call TRBJ1-6; possibly TRBD1 for D (6 bases). V was cut by 4 bases and J by 8 bases, with 15 bases left in between. CDR3 length equals 15 residues. Germline CDR1 reads LGHNA; CDR2 reads YSLEER. The CDR3 DNA sequence: TGCGCCAGCAGCCTCATCACAGGGTCGGATTCACCCCTCCACTTT. It is translated as CASSLITGSDSPLHF.